The next 21 T cell receptor beta chains were all read from a single sample in a study of T cell responses to AZD1222 COVID-19 vaccine. The protocol was immunoSEQ multiplex PCR, while the TCRdb copy is restricted to in-frame clones and leaves out a portion. The sample holds 90,000 to 130,000 clones, around 90% seen once. This specimen was peripheral blood, taken on day 0 of AZD1222 vaccination. The receptors here all came from an adult in good health.

The V call is TRBV5-1, the J call TRBJ1-1; D may be TRBD1 (5 bases). The length of the CDR3 is 14 residues. V lost 0 bases and J lost 6, with 12 bases in between. The germline CDR1 and CDR2 sequences are SGHRS and YFSETQ. The CDR3 region has the DNA TGCGCCAGCAGCTTGGTTGGGGGGAGTCCTGAAGCTTTCTTT. Translating it yields CASSLVGGSPEAFF.

The CDR3 is CASSTSQGGSYNEQFF. CDR3 DNA sequence: TGCGCCAGCAGCACTTCACAGGGTGGTTCCTACAATGAGCAGTTCTTC. The chain is built from TRBV5-1 and TRBJ2-1, with D maybe TRBD1 (6 bases). This CDR3 comprises 16 residues. Germline V gene data show CDR1 as SGHRS and CDR2 as YFSETQ. The V gene lost 4 bases and the J gene lost 1 base, with 15 bases spanning the gap.

The CDR3 nucleotides read TGTGCCAGCAGCCCCCCCGACAGGATGAACACTGAAGCTTTCTTT. It codes for CASSPPDRMNTEAFF. The chain carries TRBV5-4 and TRBJ1-1, with D possibly being TRBD1 (6 bases). V was shortened by 4 bases and J by 0 bases, with 13 bases between the two germline ends. The length of the CDR3 is 15 residues. Germline CDR1 SGHNT, CDR2 YYREEE (reference sequence).

The genes are TRBV9 and TRBJ2-5; TRBD2 matches 8 bases. V lost 1 base and J lost 4; bases outside the gene matches: 6. The CDR3 has 15 amino acids. From germline, CDR1 is SGDLS and CDR2 YYNGEE. This chain's CDR3 is CASSVIGGGLETQYF. The CDR3 nucleotides are TGTGCCAGCAGCGTAATAGGCGGGGGGCTAGAGACCCAGTACTTC.

This clone was counted only a few times. J is TRBJ1-4 and V is TRBV6-5, with no clear D. Trimming removed 7 bases from V and 8 bases from J, with 14 bases in between. There are 13 residues in the CDR3. Per the germline V gene, CDR1 is MNHEY and CDR2 is SVGAGI. The DNA for the CDR3 is TGTGCCAGCAACCCGACGGCTTGGGAAAAACTGTTTTTT. Translating gives CASNPTAWEKLFF.

The chain uses TRBV19 and TRBJ1-1; 7 bases align to TRBD1. The V gene end was trimmed by 5 bases and the J gene end by 1 base; junction bases not matched to a gene: 10. This CDR3 spans 16 amino acids. Germline V gives CDR1 LNHDA, CDR2 SQIVND (reference sequence). CDR3 DNA sequence: TGTGCCAGTAGTCCAGACAGGGCTCGAACGAACACTGAAGCTTTCTTT. It yields the protein CASSPDRARTNTEAFF.

The chain uses TRBV7-9 and TRBJ1-3, with D possibly being TRBD1 (5 bases). The V gene lost 0 bases and the J gene lost 0 bases, with 15 bases spanning the gap. Germline V CDR1 and CDR2: SEHNR, FQNEAQ (reference sequence). This CDR3 spans 18 amino acids. The CDR3 loop is CASSLAIGTGSSGNTIYF. In DNA form, the CDR3 reads TGTGCCAGCAGCTTAGCGATAGGCACAGGAAGCTCTGGAAACACCATATATTTT.

This chain joins TRBV7-2 and TRBJ2-1, with D possibly TRBD2 on 6 matching bases. V lost 5 bases, J lost 10 bases, and 27 bases lay in between. CDR1 is SGHTA and CDR2 is FQGNSA in the germline V gene. CDR3 length: 17 amino acids. The CDR3, as DNA: TGTGCCAGCAGCCCATGGGGGGTGGCGGGATCCCCTCGCGAGCAGTTCTTC. Its translation is CASSPWGVAGSPREQFF. The variable domain in full, completed from reference TRBV7-2 and TRBJ2-1, reads GAGVSQSPSNKVTEKGKDVELRCDPISGHTALYWYRQSLGQGLEFLIYFQGNSAPDKSGLPSDRFSAERTGGSVSTLTIQRTQQEDSAVYLCASSPWGVAGSPREQFFGPGTRLTVL.

The J gene is TRBJ2-3, the V gene TRBV5-4; D ambiguous. Germline CDR1 SGHNT, CDR2 YYREEE (reference sequence). The CDR3 runs 14 residues. V lost 0 bases and J lost 4, with 9 bases in between. Written as DNA, the CDR3 is TGTGCCAGCAGCTTGGCCGGTCTAGCAGATACGCAGTATTTT. Its protein product is CASSLAGLADTQYF.

This chain links TRBV13 with TRBJ2-1, with 10 nucleotides matching TRBD1. Trimming at V came to 5 bases and at J to 6 bases, leaving 7 bases not matched to a gene. Looked up from germline, CDR1 is PRHDT and CDR2 is FYEKMQ (reference sequence). This CDR3 contains 15 residues. The CDR3 spells CASSERTGGVNEQFF. In DNA form, the CDR3 reads TGTGCCAGCAGCGAACGGACAGGGGGTGTCAATGAGCAGTTCTTC.

The CDR3, as DNA: TGTGCCATAGCCGGGACAGACGTACTGAATGAGCAGTTCTTC. It is translated as CAIAGTDVLNEQFF. V usage is TRBV10-3 and J usage is TRBJ2-1, with 7 bases identical to TRBD1. CDR3 length: 14 amino acids. The V gene end was trimmed by 9 bases and the J gene end by 7 bases; junction bases not matched to a gene: 12. Germline assignment: CDR1 ENHRY and CDR2 SYGVKD.

The chain couples TRBV27 to TRBJ1-2; D possibly corresponds to TRBD1 (5 bases). Trimming removed 5 bases at V and 3 bases at J, with 22 bases between. The CDR3 contains 17 residues. Germline assignment: CDR1 MNHEY and CDR2 SMNVEV (reference sequence). In DNA form, the CDR3 reads TGTGCCAGCAGTGCCCAGGGAGGACCCGGACTTCACTATGGCTACACCTTC. This encodes CASSAQGGPGLHYGYTF.

CDR3 in amino acids: CATSERRSNQPQHF. Here the CDR3 DNA reads TGTGCCACCAGTGAGAGGAGGAGCAATCAGCCCCAGCATTTT. The V gene is TRBV24-1, the J gene TRBJ1-5, with D unresolved. CDR1 and CDR2 (germline): KGHDR, SFDVKD. CDR3 length: 14 amino acids. V was clipped by 4 bases and J by 1 base, with 7 bases between them.

The CDR3 DNA is TGCGCCAGCAGCCCATCTTCGACAGTAAGATTCGACTATGGCTACACCTTC. This gives the protein CASSPSSTVRFDYGYTF. The chain uses TRBV5-1 and TRBJ1-2, with D possibly TRBD1 on 5 matching bases. The germline gives CDR1 SGHRS, CDR2 YFSETQ. The CDR3 runs to 17 residues. Trimming shortened V by 4 bases and J by 3 bases, and 22 bases separated the two germline ends.

The V call is TRBV2, the J call TRBJ1-2; D unclear. V lost 7 bases, J lost 4 bases, and 10 bases lay in between. The germline CDR1 and CDR2 sequences are SNHLY and FYNNEI. The CDR3 is 12 residues long. The chain's CDR3 is CASNDGLYGYTF. CDR3 coding DNA: TGTGCCAGCAACGATGGACTCTATGGCTACACCTTC.

The CDR3 loop is CSVETNGNTIYF. The DNA for the CDR3 is TGCAGCGTTGAAACTAATGGAAACACCATATATTTT. The V gene is TRBV29-1, the J gene TRBJ1-3, with D unclear. Germline V CDR1 and CDR2: SQVTM, ANQGSEA. Trimming shortened V by 2 bases and J by 3 bases, and 5 bases separated the two germline ends. The CDR3 is made up of 12 amino acids. Full variable domain (missing parts from reference TRBV29-1 and TRBJ1-3): SAVISQKPSRDICQRGTSLTIQCQVDSQVTMMFWYRQQPGQSLTLIATANQGSEATYESGFVIDKFPISRPNLTFSTLTVSNMSPEDSSIYLCSVETNGNTIYFGEGSWLTVV.

The rearrangement joins TRBV19 to TRBJ1-1; D might be TRBD1 (5 bases). Trimming pared 2 bases from V and 7 bases from J, leaving 14 bases between. The V gene's germline CDR1 is LNHDA and CDR2 SQIVND (reference sequence). The CDR3 is 14 residues long. CDR3 sequence (DNA): TGTGCCAGTAGTATAAACCCCCTGACAGTTGAAGCTTTCTTT. Translating it yields CASSINPLTVEAFF.

This clone was recorded once. The J gene is TRBJ2-7, the V gene TRBV7-9; perhaps TRBD1 as D (5 bases). This CDR3 is built from 14 residues. The germline CDR1 and CDR2 sequences are SEHNR and FQNEAQ (reference sequence). With 4 bases removed from V and 4 bases from J, the gap between germline ends came to 14 bases. The CDR3 here is CASSWGRNVYEQYF. The CDR3 DNA sequence: TGTGCCAGCAGCTGGGGCAGGAACGTTTACGAGCAGTACTTC. Complete variable domain (other parts from reference TRBV7-9 and TRBJ2-7): DTGVSQNPRHKITKRGQNVTFRCDPISEHNRLYWYRQTLGQGPEFLTYFQNEAQLEKSRLLSDRFSAERPKGSFSTLEIQRTEQGDSAMYLCASSWGRNVYEQYFGPGTRLTVT.

This clone was found a few times. This chain links TRBV19 with TRBJ1-5; TRBD1 matches 7 bases. The germline CDR1 and CDR2 sequences are LNHDA and SQIVND (reference sequence). V was clipped by 5 bases and J by 4 bases; unmatched bases: 2. The CDR3 has 13 amino acids. CDR3 amino acids: CASSGTVNQPQHF. The DNA for the CDR3 is TGTGCCAGTAGTGGGACAGTTAATCAGCCCCAGCATTTT.

The chain couples TRBV27 to TRBJ1-5; D is undetermined. The germline V and J ends were trimmed by 4 bases and 0 bases, with 13 bases remaining between them. The germline V gene has CDR1 MNHEY and CDR2 SMNVEV (reference sequence). This CDR3 has 16 amino acids. CDR3 amino acids: CASSSRRLFSNQPQHF. The CDR3 DNA follows: TGTGCCAGCAGTTCCAGGAGACTCTTTAGCAATCAGCCCCAGCATTTT.

This chain joins TRBV11-3 and TRBJ2-2; D remains unclear. This CDR3 has 12 residues. CDR1 is SGHNT, CDR2 YENEEA, per germline. Trimming cost V 5 bases and J 7 bases, with 8 bases left between them. In DNA form, the CDR3 reads TGTGCCAGCAGCACTTATGACGGGGAGCTGTTTTTT. Protein sequence: CASSTYDGELFF.